This TCR beta chain was captured in a study of blood T cells in healthy people across ages. CDR3 length: 15 amino acids. The V end was cut by 1 base, the J end by 2 bases, with 11 bases between. The germline gives CDR1 SGHTA, CDR2 FQGNSA. Primed by a sample-barcoded 5' primer and a J-beta primer mix, a second PCR proceeded for about 7 to 11 cycles. TCRdb independently ran MiXCR on the 5' RACE reads; one entry per CDR3 protein. Of about a million distinct CDR3 sequences in the sample, roughly 43% are singletons; the top ten hold roughly 13%. Every sample gave at least 5 micrograms of total RNA when it was extracted.

The chain couples TRBV7-2 to TRBJ1-2; maybe TRBD1 (5 bases). The specimen was blood. The sequence derives from a man under 40 in good health. The CDR3 DNA is TGTGCCAGCAGCTTAGGCGGGACGTTGAACTATGGCTACACCTTC. As protein: CASSLGGTLNYGYTF.